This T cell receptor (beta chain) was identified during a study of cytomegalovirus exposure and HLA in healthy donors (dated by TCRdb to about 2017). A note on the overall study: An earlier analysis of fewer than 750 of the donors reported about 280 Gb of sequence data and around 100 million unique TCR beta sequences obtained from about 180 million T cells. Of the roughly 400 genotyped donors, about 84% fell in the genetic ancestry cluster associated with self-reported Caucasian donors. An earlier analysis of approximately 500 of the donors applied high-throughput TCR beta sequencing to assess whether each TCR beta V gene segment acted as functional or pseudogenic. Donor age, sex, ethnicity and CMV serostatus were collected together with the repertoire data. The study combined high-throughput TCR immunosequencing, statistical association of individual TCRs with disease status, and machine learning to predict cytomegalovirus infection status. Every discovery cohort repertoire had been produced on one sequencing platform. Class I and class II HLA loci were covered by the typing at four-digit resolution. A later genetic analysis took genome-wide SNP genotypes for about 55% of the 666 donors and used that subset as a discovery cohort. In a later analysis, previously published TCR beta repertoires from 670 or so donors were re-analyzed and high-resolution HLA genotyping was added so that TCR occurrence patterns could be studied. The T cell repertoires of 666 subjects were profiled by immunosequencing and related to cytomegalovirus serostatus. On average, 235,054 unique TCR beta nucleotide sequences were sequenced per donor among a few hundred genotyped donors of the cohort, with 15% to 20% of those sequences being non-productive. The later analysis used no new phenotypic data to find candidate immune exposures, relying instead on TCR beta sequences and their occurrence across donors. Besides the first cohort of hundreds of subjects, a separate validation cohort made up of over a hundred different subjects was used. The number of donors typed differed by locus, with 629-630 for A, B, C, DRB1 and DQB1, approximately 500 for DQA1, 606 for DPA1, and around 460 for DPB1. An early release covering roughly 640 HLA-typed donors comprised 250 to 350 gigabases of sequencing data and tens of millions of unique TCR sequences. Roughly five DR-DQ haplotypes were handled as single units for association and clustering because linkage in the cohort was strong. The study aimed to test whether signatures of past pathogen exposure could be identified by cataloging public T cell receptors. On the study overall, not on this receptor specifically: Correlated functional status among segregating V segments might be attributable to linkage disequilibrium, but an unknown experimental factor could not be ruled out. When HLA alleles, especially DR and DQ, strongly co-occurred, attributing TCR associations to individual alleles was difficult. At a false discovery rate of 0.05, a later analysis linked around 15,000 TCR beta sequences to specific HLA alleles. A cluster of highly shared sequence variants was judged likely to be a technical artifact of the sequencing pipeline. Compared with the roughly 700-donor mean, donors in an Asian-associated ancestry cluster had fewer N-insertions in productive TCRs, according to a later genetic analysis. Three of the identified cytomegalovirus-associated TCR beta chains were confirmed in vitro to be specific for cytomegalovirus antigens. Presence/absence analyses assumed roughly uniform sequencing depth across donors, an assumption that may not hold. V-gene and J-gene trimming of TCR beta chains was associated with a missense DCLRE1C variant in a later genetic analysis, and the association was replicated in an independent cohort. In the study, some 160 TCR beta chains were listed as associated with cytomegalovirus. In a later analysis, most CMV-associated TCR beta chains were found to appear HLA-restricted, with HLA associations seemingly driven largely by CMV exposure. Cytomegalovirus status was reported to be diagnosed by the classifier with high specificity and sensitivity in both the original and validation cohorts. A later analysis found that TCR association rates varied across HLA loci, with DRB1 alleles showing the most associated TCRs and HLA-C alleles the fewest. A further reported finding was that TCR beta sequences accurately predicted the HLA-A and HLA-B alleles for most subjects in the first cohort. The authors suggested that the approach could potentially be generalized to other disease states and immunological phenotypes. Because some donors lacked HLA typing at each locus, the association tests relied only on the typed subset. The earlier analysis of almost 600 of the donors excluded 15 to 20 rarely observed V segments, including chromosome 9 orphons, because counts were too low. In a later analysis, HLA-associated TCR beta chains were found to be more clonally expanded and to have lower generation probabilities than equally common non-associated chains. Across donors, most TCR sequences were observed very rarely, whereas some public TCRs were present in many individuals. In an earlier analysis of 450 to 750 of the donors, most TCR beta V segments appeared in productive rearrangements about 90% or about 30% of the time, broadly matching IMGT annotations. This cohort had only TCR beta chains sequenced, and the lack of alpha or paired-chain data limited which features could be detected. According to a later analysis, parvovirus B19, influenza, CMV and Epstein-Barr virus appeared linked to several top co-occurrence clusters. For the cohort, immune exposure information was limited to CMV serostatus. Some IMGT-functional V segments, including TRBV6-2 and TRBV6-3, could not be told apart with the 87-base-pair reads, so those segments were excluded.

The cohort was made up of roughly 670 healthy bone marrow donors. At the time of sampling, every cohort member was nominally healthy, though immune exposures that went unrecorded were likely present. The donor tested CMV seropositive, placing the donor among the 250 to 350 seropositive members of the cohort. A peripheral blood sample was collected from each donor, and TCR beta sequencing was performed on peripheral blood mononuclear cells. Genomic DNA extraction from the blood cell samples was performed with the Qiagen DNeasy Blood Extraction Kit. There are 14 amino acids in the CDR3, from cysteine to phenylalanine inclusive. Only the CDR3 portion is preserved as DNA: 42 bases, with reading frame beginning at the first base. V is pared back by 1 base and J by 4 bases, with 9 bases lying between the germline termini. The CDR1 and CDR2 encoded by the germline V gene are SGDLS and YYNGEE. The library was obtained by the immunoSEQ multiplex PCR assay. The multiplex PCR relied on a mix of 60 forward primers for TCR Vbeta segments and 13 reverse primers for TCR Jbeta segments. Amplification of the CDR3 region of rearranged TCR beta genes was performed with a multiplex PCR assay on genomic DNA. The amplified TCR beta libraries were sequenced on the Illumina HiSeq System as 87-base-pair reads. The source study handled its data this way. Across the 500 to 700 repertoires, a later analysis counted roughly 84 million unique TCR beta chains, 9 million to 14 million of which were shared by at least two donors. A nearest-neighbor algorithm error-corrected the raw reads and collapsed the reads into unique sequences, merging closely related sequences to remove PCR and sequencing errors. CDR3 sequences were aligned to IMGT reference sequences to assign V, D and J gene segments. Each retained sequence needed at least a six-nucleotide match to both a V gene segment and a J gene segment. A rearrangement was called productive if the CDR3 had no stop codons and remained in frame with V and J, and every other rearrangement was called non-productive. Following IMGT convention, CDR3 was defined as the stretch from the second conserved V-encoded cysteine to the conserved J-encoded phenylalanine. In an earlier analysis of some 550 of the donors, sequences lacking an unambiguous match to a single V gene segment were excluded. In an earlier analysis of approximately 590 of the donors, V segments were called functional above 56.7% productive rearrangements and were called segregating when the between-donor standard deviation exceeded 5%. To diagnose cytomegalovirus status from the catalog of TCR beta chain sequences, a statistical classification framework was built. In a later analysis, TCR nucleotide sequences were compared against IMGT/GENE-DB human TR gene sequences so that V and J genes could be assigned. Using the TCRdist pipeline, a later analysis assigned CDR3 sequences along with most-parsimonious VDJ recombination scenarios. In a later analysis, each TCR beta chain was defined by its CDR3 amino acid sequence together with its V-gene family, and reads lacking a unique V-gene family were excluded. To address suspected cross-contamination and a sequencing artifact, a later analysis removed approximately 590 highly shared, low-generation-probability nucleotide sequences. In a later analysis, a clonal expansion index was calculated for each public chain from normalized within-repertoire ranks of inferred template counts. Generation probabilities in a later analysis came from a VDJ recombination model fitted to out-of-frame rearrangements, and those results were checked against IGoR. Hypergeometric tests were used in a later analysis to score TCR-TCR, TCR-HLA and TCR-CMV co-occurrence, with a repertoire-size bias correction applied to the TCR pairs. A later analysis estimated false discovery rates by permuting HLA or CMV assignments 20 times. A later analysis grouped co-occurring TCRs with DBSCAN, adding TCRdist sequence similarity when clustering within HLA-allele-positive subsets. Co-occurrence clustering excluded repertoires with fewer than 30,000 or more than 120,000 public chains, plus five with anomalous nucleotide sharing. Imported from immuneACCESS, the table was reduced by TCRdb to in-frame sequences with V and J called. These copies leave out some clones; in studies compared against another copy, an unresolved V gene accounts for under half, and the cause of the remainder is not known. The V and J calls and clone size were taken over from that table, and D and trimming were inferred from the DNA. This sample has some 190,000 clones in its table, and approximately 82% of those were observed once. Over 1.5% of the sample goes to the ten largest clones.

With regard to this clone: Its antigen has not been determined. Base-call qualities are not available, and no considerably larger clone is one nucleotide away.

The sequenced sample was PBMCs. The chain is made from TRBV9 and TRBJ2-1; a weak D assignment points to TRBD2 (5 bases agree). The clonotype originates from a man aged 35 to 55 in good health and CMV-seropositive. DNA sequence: TGTGCCAGCAGCGTACGCGGGCGTTACAATGAGCAGTTCTTC. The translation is CASSVRGRYNEQFF.